The 9 T cell receptor beta chains below come from one sample, sequenced in a study of T cell changes during pregnancy in multiple sclerosis. Assay used: immunoSEQ multiplex PCR; TCRdb lists only in-frame clones, some missing. Among under 85,000 clones listed, more than 90% were seen once. The sequencing used CD4+ T cells from peripheral blood mononuclear cells, collected before pregnancy. The receptor source for this set is a female donor with multiple sclerosis, enrolled in a pregnancy study.

This chain connects TRBV2 to TRBJ1-2; tentatively, D is TRBD1 (5 bases). The CDR3 is 12 residues long. Germline CDR1 is SNHLY and CDR2 is FYNNEI. V lost 7 bases to trimming and J lost 2 bases, with 8 bases between them. The CDR3 sequence: CASNGHNYGYTF. CDR3 sequence (DNA): TGTGCCAGCAACGGACACAACTATGGCTACACCTTC.

Here the CDR3 DNA reads TGCACCGAACGATATAGCGGGGGTGGGCCAGATACGCAGTATTTT. Protein product: CTERYSGGGPDTQYF. V gene TRBV1 combines with J gene TRBJ2-3; no check of the table's D call, TRBD2, against the DNA was made. TRBV1 is noted as a pseudogene. The CDR3 length is 15 residues.

This rearrangement joins TRBV7-8 to TRBJ2-7, with 7 positions matching TRBD1. CDR1 and CDR2 from the germline V gene are SGHVS and FQNEAQ. The CDR3 totals 13 residues. Trimming took 2 bases from V and 6 from J; bases not matched to a gene: 4. The CDR3, as DNA: TGTGCCAGCAGCTTATTACAGGGGTCCGAGCAGTACTTC. Its protein is CASSLLQGSEQYF.

The chain has TRBV7-9 and TRBJ1-1; D perhaps matches TRBD1 (6 bases). V lost 2 bases, J lost 3 bases, and 10 bases lay in between. Germline CDR1 and CDR2: SEHNR and FQNEAQ (reference sequence). The CDR3 covers 14 residues. Written as DNA, the CDR3 is TGTGCCAGCAGCTTATTACAGGGCGACACTGAAGCTTTCTTT. It encodes CASSLLQGDTEAFF.

The CDR3 DNA reads as TGTGCCAGCAACGAACAGGGGTGGGAAGAGACCCAGTACTTC. Its protein product is CASNEQGWEETQYF. The V call is TRBV2, the J call TRBJ2-5; 7 bases are a match to TRBD1. The CDR3 is made up of 14 amino acids. The germline V gene has CDR1 SNHLY and CDR2 FYNNEI. Germline trimming cut 7 bases from V and 3 bases from J; bases unmatched to any gene: 8.

In DNA form, the CDR3 reads TGTGCCAGCAGCGTGGCGGGGGGTAATGAAAAACTGTTTTTT. It encodes CASSVAGGNEKLFF. V is TRBV7-9 and J is TRBJ1-4, with a tentative D call TRBD1 (5 bases). Germline assignment: CDR1 SEHNR and CDR2 FQNEAQ (reference sequence). The CDR3 covers 14 residues. Trimming took off 5 bases at V and 4 bases at J, with 11 bases between the two ends. Full variable domain (remainder filled in from reference TRBV7-9 and TRBJ1-4): DTGVSQNPRHKITKRGQNVTFRCDPISEHNRLYWYRQTLGQGPEFLTYFQNEAQLEKSRLLSDRFSAERPKGSFSTLEIQRTEQGDSAMYLCASSVAGGNEKLFFGSGTQLSVL.

This clone came up a few times. The chain combines TRBV30 with TRBJ1-1; D is unclear. V gave up 3 bases and J gave up 1 base, with 12 bases separating them. Germline V gene data show CDR1 as GTSNPN and CDR2 as SVGIG (reference sequence). This CDR3 spans 14 amino acids. The CDR3: CAWRRRQQNTEAFF. The CDR3 bases are TGTGCCTGGAGGCGGAGGCAGCAGAACACTGAAGCTTTCTTT.

The chain is built from TRBV5-1 and TRBJ2-3; D remains unclear. The V end was cut by 2 bases, the J end by 1 base, with 8 bases between. CDR1 SGHRS and CDR2 YFSETQ come from the germline V gene. This CDR3 has 14 amino acids. DNA of the CDR3: TGCGCCAGCAGCTTATCGGAGCGCACAGATACGCAGTATTTT. It encodes CASSLSERTDTQYF.

This chain uses TRBV9 with TRBJ2-1; D not resolved. Germline CDR1 reads SGDLS; CDR2 reads YYNGEE. The CDR3 runs 13 residues. Trimming removed 0 bases from V and 3 bases from J, with 4 bases in between. In DNA, the CDR3 is TGTGCCAGCAGCGTAGCCATCTACAATGAGCAGTTCTTC. This codes for CASSVAIYNEQFF.